This record looks at one T cell receptor (beta chain) sequence and its context. The study ran its PCR with 60 Vbeta and 13 Jbeta primers. Sequenced by immunoSEQ multiplex PCR; TCRdb stores in-frame clones only, minus some. This table holds under 200,000 clones, 80% found once. The data derive from a study of cytomegalovirus exposure and HLA in healthy donors. There were likely unrecorded immune exposures, though donors were nominally healthy when sampled. This CDR3 contains 15 residues. V lost 6 bases to trimming and J lost 4 bases; unmatched junction nucleotides: 7. The germline CDR1 and CDR2 sequences are MNHEY and SMNVEV (reference sequence).

The sequenced sample was PBMCs. V and J are TRBV27 and TRBJ2-2; 8 nucleotides line up with TRBD1. The source is a woman between 45 and 60 years old in good health and CMV-seropositive. The CDR3 sequence: CASRRTGTGTGELFF. The CDR3 coding sequence is TGTGCCAGCAGAAGAACCGGGACAGGCACCGGGGAGCTGTTTTTT.